This section outlines one T cell receptor (beta chain) sequence together with its context. The antigen this receptor binds is unknown. Base qualities were left out, and no much larger clone turns up one base away. The source of the sample is a study of cytomegalovirus exposure and HLA in healthy donors (dated by TCRdb to about 2017). At the level of the whole study: According to an earlier analysis of a few hundred of the donors, about 180 million T cells yielded some 110 million unique TCR beta sequences and 276 Gb of sequence data. An early release covering 500 to 750 HLA-typed donors comprised about 300 gigabases of sequencing data and around 80 million unique TCR sequences. Of the roughly 400 genotyped donors, 75% to 85% were placed in the genetic ancestry cluster associated with self-reported Caucasian donors. The aim of the study was to test whether cataloging public T cell receptors could identify signatures of past pathogen exposure. Using immunosequencing, the study profiled T cell repertoires from 500 to 800 subjects and related those repertoires to cytomegalovirus serostatus. A separate validation cohort of roughly 120 different subjects was used in addition to the 666-subject first cohort. To predict cytomegalovirus infection status, the study brought together high-throughput TCR immunosequencing, statistical association of individual TCRs with disease status, and machine learning. A later analysis re-examined previously published TCR beta repertoires from roughly 650 donors and added high-resolution HLA genotyping to investigate patterns of TCR occurrence. The later analysis used no new phenotypic data to find candidate immune exposures, relying instead on TCR beta sequences and their occurrence across donors. In an earlier analysis of more than 550 of the donors, high-throughput TCR beta sequencing was used to judge whether each TCR beta V gene segment behaved as functional or pseudogenic. Donor age, sex, ethnicity and CMV serostatus were compiled alongside the repertoire data. Genome-wide SNP genotypes for about 65% of the 666 donors were used in a later genetic analysis, which treated that subset as a discovery cohort. All discovery cohort repertoires had been generated using a single sequencing platform. Class I and class II HLA loci were covered by the typing at four-digit resolution. Typing coverage varied by locus: roughly 620-640 donors for A, B, C, DRB1 and DQB1; more than 500 for DQA1; about 570 for DPA1; around 450 for DPB1. Four to six DR-DQ haplotypes were handled as single units for association and clustering, since linkage in the cohort was strong. Among several hundred genotyped donors of the cohort, an average of around 220,000 unique TCR beta nucleotide sequences was sequenced per donor, of which roughly 17% were non-productive. Results the study describes overall, beyond this receptor: It was suggested by the authors that the approach could potentially be generalized to other disease states and immunological phenotypes. Because the 87-base-pair reads could not distinguish some IMGT-functional V segments, including TRBV6-2 and TRBV6-3, those segments were excluded. Compared with the approximately 720-donor mean, donors in an Asian-associated ancestry cluster had fewer N-insertions in productive TCRs, according to a later genetic analysis. Over 15 rarely observed V segments, including chromosome 9 orphons, were excluded from the earlier analysis of some 590 of the donors because counts were too low. The study listed 150 to 200 TCR beta chains as associated with cytomegalovirus. Assigning TCR associations to individual alleles was difficult when HLA alleles, especially DR and DQ, strongly co-occurred. The cohort was sequenced for TCR beta chains only, and without alpha or paired-chain data the features that could be detected were limited. The classifier was reported to diagnose cytomegalovirus status with high specificity and sensitivity in both the original cohort and the validation cohort. An earlier analysis of around 600 of the donors showed that most TCR beta V segments appeared in productive rearrangements either about 90% or about 30% of the time, which broadly matched IMGT annotations. An association between a missense DCLRE1C variant and V-gene and J-gene trimming of TCR beta chains was found in a later genetic analysis and replicated in an independent cohort. A later analysis associated some 17,000 TCR beta sequences with specific HLA alleles at a false discovery rate of 0.05. CMV serostatus was the only immune exposure information available for the cohort. In vitro tests confirmed that three of the cytomegalovirus-associated TCR beta chains recognize cytomegalovirus antigens. A later analysis found that HLA-associated TCR beta chains were more clonally expanded and had lower generation probabilities than equally common non-associated chains. The presence/absence analyses assumed that sequencing depth was roughly uniform across donors, and that assumption may not be true. While some public TCRs were present in many individuals, most TCR sequences turned up only very rarely across donors. A group of highly shared sequence variants was considered likely to be a technical artifact of the sequencing pipeline. A later analysis reported that several top co-occurrence clusters appeared linked to parvovirus B19, influenza, CMV and Epstein-Barr virus. Linkage disequilibrium might explain the correlated functional status among segregating V segments, but an unknown experimental factor could not be excluded. A further reported finding was that TCR beta sequences accurately predicted the HLA-A and HLA-B alleles for most subjects in the first cohort. Because HLA typing was unavailable for some donors at each locus, only the typed subset was used in association tests. A later analysis found that most CMV-associated TCR beta chains appeared HLA-restricted, with HLA associations seemingly driven largely by CMV exposure. In a later analysis, the rate of TCR association differed among HLA loci, with DRB1 alleles having the most associated TCRs and HLA-C alleles having the fewest.

The receptor library was made with the immunoSEQ multiplex PCR assay. For the multiplex PCR, a mixture combining 60 forward primers for TCR Vbeta segments and 13 reverse primers for TCR Jbeta segments was used. A multiplex PCR assay on genomic DNA amplified the CDR3 region of rearranged TCR beta genes. The Illumina HiSeq System was used to sequence the amplified TCR beta libraries as 87-base-pair reads. The study's own analysis went as follows. A later analysis tallied roughly 76 million unique TCR beta chains across the roughly 610 repertoires, and around 10 million of those chains were shared by two or more donors. Raw reads were error-corrected and collapsed into unique sequences with a nearest-neighbor algorithm that merged closely related sequences to remove PCR and sequencing errors. Alignment of CDR3 sequences to IMGT reference sequences was used to assign V, D and J gene segments. For a sequence to be retained, at least a six-nucleotide match to both a V gene segment and a J gene segment was required. Rearrangements were called productive when the CDR3 lacked stop codons and stayed in frame with V and J; all others were non-productive. CDR3 was defined by IMGT convention, running from the second conserved V-encoded cysteine to the conserved J-encoded phenylalanine. The earlier analysis of a few hundred of the donors excluded sequences that lacked an unambiguous match to a single V gene segment. An earlier analysis of several hundred of the donors classified V segments as functional when productive rearrangements were above 56.7% and as segregating when the standard deviation between donors was above 5%. A statistical classification framework was built to diagnose cytomegalovirus status from the catalog of TCR beta chain sequences. A later analysis assigned V and J genes by comparing TCR nucleotide sequences with IMGT/GENE-DB human TR gene sequences. The TCRdist pipeline was used in a later analysis to assign CDR3 sequences and most-parsimonious VDJ recombination scenarios. In a later analysis, each TCR beta chain was defined by its CDR3 amino acid sequence together with its V-gene family, and reads lacking a unique V-gene family were excluded. To address suspected cross-contamination and a sequencing artifact, a later analysis removed under 600 highly shared, low-generation-probability nucleotide sequences. For each public chain, a later analysis derived a clonal expansion index from normalized ranks of inferred template counts within each repertoire. In a later analysis, generation probabilities were computed with a VDJ recombination model fitted to out-of-frame rearrangements, and the resulting probabilities were checked against IGoR. A later analysis scored TCR-TCR, TCR-HLA and TCR-CMV co-occurrence with hypergeometric tests, applying a repertoire-size bias correction to TCR pairs. False discovery rates were estimated in a later analysis by permuting HLA or CMV assignments 20 times. In a later analysis, co-occurring TCRs were grouped using DBSCAN, and TCRdist sequence similarity was added for clustering within HLA-allele-positive subsets. Co-occurrence clustering excluded repertoires with fewer than 30,000 or more than 120,000 public chains, plus five with anomalous nucleotide sharing. Entries here come from immuneACCESS through TCRdb and include only in-frame sequences with V and J called. Some clones fail to appear in such tables; in the studies checked, an unresolved V gene covers under half of the shortfall, and the cause of the remainder is unknown. That table is the source of V, J and clone size, and D and trimming were worked out from the DNA. In this sample the table shows some 150,000 clones, 75% to 85% of which occur a single time. The ten largest clones add up to roughly 5.3% of the sample.

V lost 4 bases and J lost 7 bases, and the count of bases not matched to a germline gene is 12. The CDR3 runs 15 amino acids, cysteine and phenylalanine included. The sequence is cut down to CDR3 DNA, 45 bases in frame from base 1. CDR1 and CDR2 were assigned from the germline V gene (reference sequence) as SEHNR and FQNEAQ. The cohort was made up of 500 to 850 healthy bone marrow donors. Cohort members were all nominally healthy when sampled, although unrecorded immune exposures were likely present. The donor tested CMV seropositive and was one of the 289 seropositive cohort members. A peripheral blood sample was provided by each donor, and peripheral blood mononuclear cells were used for TCR beta sequencing. The Qiagen DNeasy Blood Extraction Kit was used to extract genomic DNA from the blood cell samples.

The source material was PBMCs. This receptor chain uses TRBV7-9 and TRBJ2-7; a stretch of 8 junction bases matches TRBD1. The TCR was taken from a woman aged 35 to 49 in good health and CMV-seropositive. At the DNA level, the sequence is TGTGCCAGCAGCTCCGGGACAGGCCTCTTTAGAGAGCAGTACTTC. This gives the protein CASSSGTGLFREQYF.